Below, 19 T cell receptor beta chains from the same sample are listed, as sequenced in a study of shared clonotypes between healthy human individuals (dated by TCRdb to about 2020). Libraries were prepared through the immunoSEQ multiplex PCR assay. TCRdb took over this immuneACCESS table, retaining in-frame rearrangements with V and J assigned. Such tables are incomplete; in checked studies, under half of the missing clones stem from an unresolved V gene, and the remainder is unexplained. Recorded for this sample are some 1 million clones; about 74% of them occurred a single time. The biggest ten clones account for over 1.3% of the sample. Sequenced input: memory CD4+ T cells sorted from blood. According to the study, the label for this sample's cell subset or site signals: CD45RA-negative fraction. Receptor source: a man between 18 and 35 years old in good health.

J is TRBJ2-2 and V is TRBV10-3; perhaps TRBD1 as D (8 bases). Germline V lookup: CDR1 ENHRY, CDR2 SYGVKD. Trimming shortened V by 6 bases and J by 0 bases, and 14 bases separated the two germline ends. This CDR3 spans 16 amino acids. The CDR3 sequence is CAIRQGGTTNTGELFF. In nucleotides, the CDR3 is TGTGCCATCAGACAGGGGGGGACTACGAACACCGGGGAGCTGTTTTTT.

The chain is built from TRBV7-2 and TRBJ2-7, with a weak D call TRBD2 (6 bases). Trimming removed 2 bases at V and 0 bases at J, with 17 bases between. The CDR3 consists of 17 residues. Germline V CDR1 and CDR2: SGHTA, FQGNSA. CDR3 sequence reads: CASSLRPSSESSYEQYF. CDR3 sequence (DNA): TGTGCCAGCAGCTTACGCCCTTCTAGCGAAAGCTCCTACGAGCAGTACTTC.

The chain recombines TRBV2 with TRBJ2-1; TRBD1 might be the D (6 bases). Germline assignment: CDR1 SNHLY and CDR2 FYNNEI. This CDR3 comprises 14 residues. Deletions cut 7 bases from V and 0 bases from J, with 10 bases between. CDR3 loop: CASTGQSSYNEQFF. The CDR3 DNA reads TGTGCCAGCACGGGACAAAGCTCCTACAATGAGCAGTTCTTC.

V and J are TRBV7-9 and TRBJ2-1, with TRBD2 matching 8 bases. The CDR3 runs 18 residues. The ends lost 5 bases at V and 6 bases at J; junction bases unmatched: 18. CDR1 and CDR2 from the germline V gene are SEHNR and FQNEAQ (reference sequence). DNA for the CDR3: TGTGCCAGCAGCCCCCAGACCGGGACTAGATATTTGTCCAATGAGCAGTTCTTC. Amino acids: CASSPQTGTRYLSNEQFF. The full variable domain, with the rest looked up from reference TRBV7-9 and TRBJ2-1, is DTGVSQNPRHKITKRGQNVTFRCDPISEHNRLYWYRQTLGQGPEFLTYFQNEAQLEKSRLLSDRFSAERPKGSFSTLEIQRTEQGDSAMYLCASSPQTGTRYLSNEQFFGPGTRLTVL.

This clone appeared a few times. V and J are TRBV6-6 and TRBJ1-3; D ambiguous. Germline V gene lookup returns CDR1 MNHNY and CDR2 SVGAGI (reference sequence). This CDR3 has 15 amino acids. V was cut by 4 bases and J by 7 bases, with 17 bases left in between. CDR3 DNA sequence: TGTGCCAGCAGTTCACGGACGGCCGGAGGGAACACCATATATTTT. It encodes CASSSRTAGGNTIYF.

This clone appeared a single time. The chain joins TRBV11-2 to TRBJ2-1; D is perhaps TRBD1 (6 bases). V lost 5 bases to trimming and J lost 9 bases, with 17 bases between them. This CDR3 is built from 14 residues. The germline V gene encodes CDR1 SGHAT and CDR2 FQNNGV. The CDR3 DNA is TGTGCCAGCAGCGCTAACAGGGTTCTCAGTGAGCAGTTCTTC. Protein sequence: CASSANRVLSEQFF.

This clone was picked up a small number of times. This chain connects TRBV11-2 to TRBJ1-2; TRBD1 matches at 7 bases. CDR3 size: 15 residues. After removal of 4 bases from V and 0 bases from J, the junction contained 5 bases not matched to a gene. The V gene's germline CDR1 is SGHAT and CDR2 FQNNGV. Written as DNA, the CDR3 is TGTGCCAGCAGCTCCCGGACAGGAACTAACTATGGCTACACCTTC. It translates to CASSSRTGTNYGYTF.

The rearrangement uses TRBV6-1 and TRBJ2-7, with a possible D match to TRBD2 (5 bases). The CDR3 length is 14 residues. Looked up from germline, CDR1 is MNHNS and CDR2 is SASEGT. V was pared by 6 bases and J by 0 bases, with 12 bases between. CDR3 in amino acids: CASRRIEGSYEQYF. CDR3 DNA sequence: TGTGCCAGCAGGAGGATTGAGGGCTCCTACGAGCAGTACTTC.

The rearrangement links TRBV7-2 to TRBJ1-5; D unresolved. The CDR3 totals 15 residues. V was shortened by 0 bases and J by 2 bases, with 8 bases between the two germline ends. Germline-derived CDR1 and CDR2 are SGHTA and FQGNSA. The CDR3 here is CASSLASRGNQPQHF. Here the CDR3 DNA reads TGTGCCAGCAGCTTAGCCTCCCGGGGCAATCAGCCCCAGCATTTT.

The chain combines TRBV6-9 with TRBJ1-2, with a tentative D call TRBD1 (6 bases). The V gene lost 4 bases and the J gene lost 5 bases, with 23 bases spanning the gap. CDR1 and CDR2 (germline): MNHGY, SVAAGI. This CDR3 contains 17 residues. The CDR3 nucleotides are TGTGCCAGCAGTTCCCAGTGGACAGTCGAATCTTTTTATGGCTACACCTTC. It specifies CASSSQWTVESFYGYTF.

The rearrangement joins TRBV29-1 to TRBJ2-7; 9 nucleotides agree with TRBD1. In germline, CDR1 is SQVTM, CDR2 ANQGSEA. There are 16 residues in the CDR3. The J segment lost 4 bases and the V segment lost 2 bases, leaving 12 bases of the junction unmatched. CDR3 nucleotides: TGCAGCGTTGAATACACGCGGACAGGGGCCTTTTACGAGCAGTACTTC. Residues: CSVEYTRTGAFYEQYF.

The V gene is TRBV5-1, the J gene TRBJ1-2, with unresolved D. V was pared by 5 bases and J by 2 bases, with 7 bases between. This CDR3 spans 12 amino acids. Germline CDR1 reads SGHRS; CDR2 reads YFSETQ. This CDR3 is CASSHDNYGYTF. The CDR3 DNA reads as TGCGCCAGCAGTCATGACAACTATGGCTACACCTTC.

This clone came up a few times. The rearrangement joins TRBV25-1 to TRBJ1-1; D is possibly TRBD1 (6 bases). V was clipped by 5 bases and J by 11 bases, with 24 bases between them. Per the germline V gene, CDR1 is MGHDK and CDR2 is SYGVNS. This CDR3 has 15 residues. CDR3 sequence (DNA): TGTGCCAGCAGTCCCCCTAGGGGTGGGGGGGCGGTCGCTTTCTTT. It codes for CASSPPRGGGAVAFF.

The chain couples TRBV10-3 to TRBJ2-1; maybe TRBD2 (5 bases). Germline V gene lookup returns CDR1 ENHRY and CDR2 SYGVKD. This CDR3 spans 15 amino acids. V lost 10 bases, J lost 0 bases, and 16 bases lay in between. The CDR3 sequence: CATAGQTASYNEQFF. The CDR3 DNA is TGTGCCACCGCGGGCCAAACTGCCTCCTACAATGAGCAGTTCTTC.

This clone turned up a few times. The chain uses TRBV21-1 and TRBJ1-4. TRBV21-1 is assigned pseudogene status. The CDR3 sequence is 13 residues long. The chain's CDR3 is CASSTRGSEKLFF. CDR3 sequence (DNA): TGTGCCAGCAGCACCCGCGGATCCGAAAAACTGTTTTTT.

The chain couples TRBV2 to TRBJ1-2; D ambiguous. The CDR3 is 14 amino acids. The V end lost 3 bases, the J end lost 7 bases, and 15 bases lay between the germline ends. Germline assignment: CDR1 SNHLY and CDR2 FYNNEI. The CDR3 DNA sequence: TGTGCCAGCAGTGAGTCGGCAGTAACCACTGGCTACACCTTC. Its translation: CASSESAVTTGYTF.

This clone was seen a few times. A much larger clone differs from this one at a single base, so this may be a read error. The V and J genes are TRBV2 and TRBJ1-2; D perhaps matches TRBD1 (5 bases). Germline CDR1 reads SNHLY; CDR2 reads FYNNEI. This CDR3 is built from 13 residues. This CDR3 is CASSEDSIYGYTF. For the CDR3, the DNA is TGTGCCAGCAGCGAAGACAGCATCTATGGCTACACCTTC.

The chain links TRBV28 to TRBJ1-1; no firm D call. This CDR3 spans 14 amino acids. Germline V gene sequence: CDR1 MDHEN, CDR2 SYDVKM. The V and J ends lost 7 bases and 0 bases respectively, with 12 bases between them. The CDR3 nucleotides are TGTGCCAGCATCGAGGGCAGAATGAACACTGAAGCTTTCTTT. Its translation: CASIEGRMNTEAFF.

This clone was recorded a few times. This chain joins TRBV2 and TRBJ1-4, with a weak D call TRBD1 (6 bases). V lost 4 bases, J lost 8 bases, and 8 bases lay in between. The CDR3 consists of 12 residues. Germline-derived CDR1 and CDR2 are SNHLY and FYNNEI. CDR3 sequence reads: CASSADREKLFF. The DNA of the CDR3 is TGTGCCAGCAGTGCGGACAGAGAAAAACTGTTTTTT.